The sequence of this T cell receptor (beta chain) was determined in a study of identical twins' blood T cells. Study details: Roughly 6 alpha and about 6 beta libraries together yielded 50 million or so reads. Findings and limits, study-wide: Twins shared about as many clonotypes as their cloneset sizes predicted.

As to this clonotype: Its antigen is unknown.

Each CDR3 protein is one row after TCRdb ran MiXCR on the 5' RACE reads. The profile shows hundreds of thousands of distinct CDR3 sequences, roughly 27% of them singletons. There are 18 residues in the CDR3. Germline V CDR1 and CDR2: LGHNA, YSLEER. Trimming took off 0 bases at V and 0 bases at J, with 15 bases between the two ends. Three pairs of healthy female monozygous twins were the donors. The three twin pairs were reared together, likely meeting the same infections. The rearrangement uses TRBV4-3 and TRBJ1-3; D is uncertain. The source is a woman aged 18-55 years in good health. Sequenced material: PBMCs. The CDR3 sequence: CASSQEMGGVGSGNTIYF. CDR3 bases: TGCGCCAGCAGCCAAGAAATGGGAGGCGTCGGCTCTGGAAACACCATATATTTT.